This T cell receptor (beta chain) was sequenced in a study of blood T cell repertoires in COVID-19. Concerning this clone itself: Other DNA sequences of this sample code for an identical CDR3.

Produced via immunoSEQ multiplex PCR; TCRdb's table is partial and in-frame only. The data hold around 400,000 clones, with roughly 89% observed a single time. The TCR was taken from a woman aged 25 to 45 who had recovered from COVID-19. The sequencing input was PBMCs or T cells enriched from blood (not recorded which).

The CDR3, as DNA: TGTGCCAGCAGTTATCTCAGGAACACTGAAGCTTTCTTT. Translated: CASSYLRNTEAFF. The chain links TRBV6-2 or TRBV6-3 to TRBJ1-1; D gene unclear. V lost 3 bases to trimming and J lost 1 base, with 6 bases between them. Per germline, CDR1 MNHEY and CDR2 SVGEGT. The length of the CDR3 is 13 residues.